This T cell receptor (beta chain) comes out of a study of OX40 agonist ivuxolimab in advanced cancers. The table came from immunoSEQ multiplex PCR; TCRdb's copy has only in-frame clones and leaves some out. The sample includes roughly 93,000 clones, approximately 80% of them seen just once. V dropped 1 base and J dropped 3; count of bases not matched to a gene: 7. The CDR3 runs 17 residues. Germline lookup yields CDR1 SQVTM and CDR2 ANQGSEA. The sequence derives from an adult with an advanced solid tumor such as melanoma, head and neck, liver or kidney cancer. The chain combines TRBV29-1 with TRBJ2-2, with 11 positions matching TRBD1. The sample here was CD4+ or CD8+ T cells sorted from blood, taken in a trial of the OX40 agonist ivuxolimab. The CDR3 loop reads CSVEVIGQGAYTGELFF. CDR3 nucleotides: TGCAGCGTTGAAGTTATCGGACAGGGGGCTTACACCGGGGAGCTGTTTTTT.